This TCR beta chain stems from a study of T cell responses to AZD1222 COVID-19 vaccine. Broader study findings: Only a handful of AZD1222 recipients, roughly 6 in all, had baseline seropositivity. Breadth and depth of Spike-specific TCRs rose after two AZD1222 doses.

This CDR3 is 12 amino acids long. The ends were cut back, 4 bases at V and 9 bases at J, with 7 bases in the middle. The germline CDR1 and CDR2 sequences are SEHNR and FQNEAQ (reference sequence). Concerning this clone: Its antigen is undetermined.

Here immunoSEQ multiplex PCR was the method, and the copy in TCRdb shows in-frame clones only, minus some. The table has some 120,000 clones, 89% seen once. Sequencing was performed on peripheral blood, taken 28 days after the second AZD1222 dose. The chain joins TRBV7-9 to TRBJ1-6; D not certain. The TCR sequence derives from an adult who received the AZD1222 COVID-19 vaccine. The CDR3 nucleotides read TGTGCCAGCAGCTCCGCCGGTTCACCCCTCCACTTT. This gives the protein CASSSAGSPLHF.